One sample yielded the 16 T cell receptor beta chains listed below, sequenced in a study of blood T cell repertoires in COVID-19. Generated by immunoSEQ multiplex PCR, the TCRdb table keeps only in-frame clones and is missing some. The sample yields some 98,000 clones, roughly 80% seen once. Input material: peripheral blood. The receptor source for this set is a human donor in a cohort sampled during active COVID-19.

The chain recombines TRBV7-4 with TRBJ2-7; 7 nucleotides agree with TRBD2. This CDR3 spans 14 amino acids. Trimming at V came to 4 bases and at J to 2 bases, leaving 5 bases not matched to a gene. Germline lookup yields CDR1 SGHVT and CDR2 SQSDAQ. The CDR3 DNA sequence: TGTGCCAGCAGCTCTGGCGGGAGTACCTACGAGCAGTACTTC. Protein: CASSSGGSTYEQYF.

The chain is built from TRBV18 and TRBJ1-4; TRBD1 matches 8 bases. CDR3 size: 15 residues. The V gene's germline CDR1 is KGHSH and CDR2 LQKENI. After removal of 4 bases from V and 4 bases from J, the junction contained 5 bases not matched to a gene. The DNA of the CDR3 is TGTGCCAGCTCACTACAACAGGGGGTTAATGAAAAACTGTTTTTT. Translated, it gives CASSLQQGVNEKLFF. Based on the CDR3 plus reference TRBV18 and TRBJ1-4, the full variable domain is NAGVMQNPRHLVRRRGQEARLRCSPMKGHSHVYWYRQLPEEGLKFMVYLQKENIIDESGMPKERFSAEFPKEGPSILRIQQVVRGDSAAYFCASSLQQGVNEKLFFGSGTQLSVL.

The DNA for the CDR3 is TGTGCCAGCAGCTTGACTAGAGAGTTGGGCACAGATACGCAGTATTTT. Its translation is CASSLTRELGTDTQYF. V and J are TRBV7-8 and TRBJ2-3; D may be TRBD2 (6 bases). The CDR3 is 16 amino acids. Germline-derived CDR1 and CDR2 are SGHVS and FQNEAQ. Between the trimmed V and J ends, which lost 3 bases and 1 base, there was a span of 14 bases.

The sample holds a few counts of this clone. The V gene is TRBV27, the J gene TRBJ1-5; 8 nucleotides agree with TRBD1. The CDR3 is 13 amino acids. CDR1 and CDR2 from the germline V gene are MNHEY and SMNVEV (reference sequence). V trimming: 5 bases; J trimming: 6 bases; junction bases outside the gene matches: 3. The chain's CDR3 is CASSRTGSQPQHF. Written as DNA, the CDR3 is TGTGCCAGCAGTCGGACAGGGAGTCAGCCCCAGCATTTT.

The chain combines TRBV25-1 with TRBJ2-6, with D unclear. Germline V gene lookup returns CDR1 MGHDK and CDR2 SYGVNS. V was clipped by 1 base and J by 0 bases, with 4 bases between them. The CDR3 totals 15 residues. CDR3: CASSEWASGANVLTF. In DNA form, the CDR3 reads TGTGCCAGCAGTGAATGGGCCTCTGGGGCCAACGTCCTGACTTTC.

The chain is built from TRBV7-9 and TRBJ2-1; 11 bases agree with TRBD2. Germline loops: CDR1 SEHNR, CDR2 FQNEAQ (reference sequence). The CDR3 is 15 amino acids. J was trimmed by 6 bases and V by 2 bases; bases with no gene match: 3. The CDR3 is CASSLTSGSSNEQFF. The CDR3 DNA reads TGTGCCAGCAGCTTAACTAGCGGGAGTTCCAATGAGCAGTTCTTC.

The chain joins TRBV28 to TRBJ2-5; D might be TRBD1 (5 bases). The V gene lost 2 bases and the J gene lost 4 bases, with 8 bases spanning the gap. Germline V gene sequence: CDR1 MDHEN, CDR2 SYDVKM. The CDR3 is 13 amino acids. The CDR3 spells CASSLNTGETQYF. CDR3 coding DNA: TGTGCCAGCAGTTTAAATACAGGAGAGACCCAGTACTTC. The complete variable domain, with remaining parts taken from reference TRBV28 and TRBJ2-5, reads DVKVTQSSRYLVKRTGEKVFLECVQDMDHENMFWYRQDPGLGLRLIYFSYDVKMKEKGDIPEGYSVSREKKERFSLILESASTNQTSMYLCASSLNTGETQYFGPGTRLLVL.

In this sample, this clone turned up a few times. The chain uses TRBV3-1 (or the pseudogene TRBV3-2) and TRBJ2-7; possible D gene TRBD2, 6 bases. Deletions cut 1 base from V and 6 bases from J, with 13 bases between. CDR1 and CDR2 (germline): LGHDT, YNNKEL (reference sequence). The CDR3 has 14 residues. As DNA, the CDR3 is TGTGCCAGCAGCCAAGCTAGCGCGGGACTCGAGCAGTACTTC. This codes for CASSQASAGLEQYF.

The gene calls are TRBV27 and TRBJ2-1, with D perhaps matching TRBD1 (6 bases). The CDR3 is 16 amino acids. Deletions cut 6 bases from V and 13 bases from J, with 28 bases between. Germline V gene sequence: CDR1 MNHEY, CDR2 SMNVEV (reference sequence). Written as DNA, the CDR3 is TGTGCCAGCAGGACACTCCAGGGGCAGGGGCTTTTGAAACAGTTCTTC. This gives the protein CASRTLQGQGLLKQFF.

The genes are TRBV28 and TRBJ2-7; D is ambiguous. The CDR3 sequence is 15 residues long. Looked up from germline, CDR1 is MDHEN and CDR2 is SYDVKM. The V gene lost 2 bases and the J gene lost 6 bases, with 17 bases spanning the gap. This chain's CDR3 is CASSLRRSFKGEQYF. The CDR3 region has the DNA TGTGCCAGCAGTTTACGCCGGAGTTTCAAAGGCGAGCAGTACTTC.

The chain joins TRBV28 to TRBJ1-2; possible D gene TRBD1, 5 bases. The CDR3 is 14 residues long. In germline, CDR1 is MDHEN, CDR2 SYDVKM. V was shortened by 6 bases and J by 8 bases, with 19 bases between the two germline ends. The DNA of the CDR3 is TGTGCCAGCAGACCCAGGGTCTCGGTCGAGGGCTACACCTTC. Translating it yields CASRPRVSVEGYTF.

The chain carries TRBV5-1 and TRBJ2-7, with 8 nucleotides matching TRBD1. The V gene's germline CDR1 is SGHRS and CDR2 YFSETQ. The CDR3 spans 14 residues. J gave up 5 bases and V 4 bases, and 8 bases lay outside the gene matches. CDR3 in DNA: TGCGCCAGCAGCCCTCGGACAGGGCGGGACGAGCAGTACTTC. Translation: CASSPRTGRDEQYF.

The chain recombines TRBV9 with TRBJ1-2; D not certain. This CDR3 contains 13 residues. Germline V gene data show CDR1 as SGDLS and CDR2 as YYNGEE. V lost 0 bases and J 12 bases, leaving 15 bases between the germline ends. The chain's CDR3 is CASSVEPTEVHTF. CDR3 nucleotide sequence: TGTGCCAGCAGCGTAGAACCGACTGAAGTTCACACCTTC.

This chain connects TRBV9 to TRBJ2-2; D gene uncertain. Between the trimmed V and J ends, which lost 0 bases and 7 bases, there was a span of 4 bases. The V gene's germline CDR1 is SGDLS and CDR2 YYNGEE. This CDR3 is 12 amino acids long. CDR3 sequence reads: CASSVGGGELFF. CDR3 sequence (DNA): TGTGCCAGCAGCGTAGGCGGCGGGGAGCTGTTTTTT. The entire variable domain, with the rest obtained from reference TRBV9 and TRBJ2-2, is as follows: DSGVTQTPKHLITATGQRVTLRCSPRSGDLSVYWYQQSLDQGLQFLIQYYNGEERAKGNILERFSAQQFPDLHSELNLSSLELGDSALYFCASSVGGGELFFGEGSRLTVL.

V and J are TRBV19 and TRBJ2-7; 8 nucleotides match TRBD2. V lost 7 bases and J lost 9; bases outside the gene matches: 17. The germline gives CDR1 LNHDA, CDR2 SQIVND (reference sequence). This CDR3 is built from 15 residues. The CDR3 DNA sequence: TGTGCCAGTACCAGAAGCGGGAGAGAAAGATGGAGGCAGTACTTC. Protein product: CASTRSGRERWRQYF. Full variable domain (outside the CDR3, taken from reference TRBV19 and TRBJ2-7): DGGITQSPKYLFRKEGQNVTLSCEQNLNHDAMYWYRQDPGQGLRLIYYSQIVNDFQKGDIAEGYSVSREKKESFPLTVTSAQKNPTAFYLCASTRSGRERWRQYFGPGTRLTVT.

Only one count was recorded for this clone. The rearrangement joins TRBV7-8 to TRBJ2-7; 7 bases fit TRBD2. The germline V gene has CDR1 SGHVS and CDR2 FQNEAQ. V gave up 0 bases and J gave up 0 bases; unmatched junction bases: 5. The CDR3 contains 16 residues. The CDR3 loop reads CASSLATSVGSYEQYF. DNA for the CDR3: TGTGCCAGCAGCTTAGCCACTAGCGTTGGCTCCTACGAGCAGTACTTC.